The subject of this entry is one T cell receptor (beta chain). Its antigen is not known. The germline gives CDR1 SGHRS, CDR2 YFSETQ. This CDR3 spans 14 amino acids. Trimming shortened V by 0 bases and J by 2 bases, and 8 bases separated the two germline ends. This specimen comes from a study of cytomegalovirus exposure and HLA in healthy donors. Across the study: Among over 300 genotyped donors, about 83% fell in the Caucasian-associated ancestry cluster.

Findings of the study overall: Across donors, presence/absence analyses took sequencing depth to be roughly uniform.

Amplification used 60 Vbeta primers and 13 Jbeta primers. Assay used: immunoSEQ multiplex PCR; TCRdb lists only in-frame clones, some missing. The sample consists of 100,000 to 140,000 clones, 60% to 80% of them appearing once. Sample: PBMCs. This TCR was sampled from a man in his late teens or twenties in good health and CMV-seronegative. The rearrangement links TRBV5-1 to TRBJ2-5; D call uncertain. CDR3 sequence: CASSLGDSQETQYF. For the CDR3, the DNA is TGCGCCAGCAGCTTGGGAGACTCTCAAGAGACCCAGTACTTC.